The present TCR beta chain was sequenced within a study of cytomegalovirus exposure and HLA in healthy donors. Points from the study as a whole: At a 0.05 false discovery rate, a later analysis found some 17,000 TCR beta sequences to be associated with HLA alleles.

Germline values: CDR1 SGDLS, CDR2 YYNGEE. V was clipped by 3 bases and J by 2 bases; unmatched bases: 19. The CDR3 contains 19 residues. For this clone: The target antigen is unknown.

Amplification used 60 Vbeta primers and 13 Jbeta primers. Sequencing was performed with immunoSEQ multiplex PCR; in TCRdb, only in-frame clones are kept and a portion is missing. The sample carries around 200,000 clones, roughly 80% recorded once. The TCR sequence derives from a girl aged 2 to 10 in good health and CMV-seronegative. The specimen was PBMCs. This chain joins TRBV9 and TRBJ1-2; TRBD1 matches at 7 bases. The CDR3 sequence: CASSASTRQGVPYNYGYTF. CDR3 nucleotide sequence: TGTGCCAGCAGCGCCTCAACTCGGCAGGGGGTACCATACAACTATGGCTACACCTTC.